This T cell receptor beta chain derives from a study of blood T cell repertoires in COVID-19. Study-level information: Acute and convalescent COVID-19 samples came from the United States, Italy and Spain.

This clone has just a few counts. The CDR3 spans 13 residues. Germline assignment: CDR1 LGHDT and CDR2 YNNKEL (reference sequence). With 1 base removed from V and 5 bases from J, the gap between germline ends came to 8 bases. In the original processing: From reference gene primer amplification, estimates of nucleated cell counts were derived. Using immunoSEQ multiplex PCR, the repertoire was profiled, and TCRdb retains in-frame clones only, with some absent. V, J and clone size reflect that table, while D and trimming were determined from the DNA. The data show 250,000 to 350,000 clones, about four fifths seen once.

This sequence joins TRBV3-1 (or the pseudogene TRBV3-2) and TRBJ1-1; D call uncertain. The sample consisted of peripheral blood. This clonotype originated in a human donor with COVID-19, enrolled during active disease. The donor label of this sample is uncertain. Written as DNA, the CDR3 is TGTGCCAGCAGCCAAGCAGGTGTGACTGAAGCTTTCTTT. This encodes CASSQAGVTEAFF.